Sequencing of this T cell receptor beta chain was carried out in a study of T cells in Graves' hyperthyroidism and ophthalmopathy. This CDR3 region has 12 residues. Trimming pared 4 bases from V and 3 bases from J, leaving 9 bases between. Germline CDR1 and CDR2: DFQATT and SNEGSKA (reference sequence). RNA transcripts were the template for amplifying TCR beta CDR3 regions. HTBI primers drove first-round RT-PCR of the TCR CDR3. MiXCR, applied by TCRdb to the multiplex PCR reads, yields one record per CDR3 protein. The sample lists approximately 400,000 distinct CDR3 sequences, approximately 14% occurring once. In this sample, this clonotype turned up many times.

The receptor comes from a woman under 30 with Graves' hyperthyroidism. Sequences were obtained from blood. The chain has TRBV20-1 and TRBJ2-5, with a tentative D call TRBD2 (6 bases). The CDR3 loop reads CSATRGKETQYF. The DNA for the CDR3 is TGCAGTGCTACTCGGGGGAAAGAGACCCAGTACTTC.